The T cell receptor (beta chain) described here comes from a study of T cells in Graves' hyperthyroidism and ophthalmopathy. Study-wide points: The model foresaw ophthalmopathy a median around 6 months prior to onset. Ophthalmopathy and stable hyperthyroidism were told apart by a 13 V-J model.

Deletions cut 7 bases from V and 1 base from J, with 13 bases between. Germline-derived CDR1 and CDR2 are SEHNR and FQNEAQ (reference sequence). The CDR3 is 14 amino acids. This clonotype was found many times. Antigen specificity is unknown. RNA transcripts were the template for amplifying TCR beta CDR3 regions. HTBI primers drove first-round RT-PCR of the TCR CDR3. A single record per CDR3 protein comes from TCRdb applying MiXCR to the multiplex PCR reads. The sample comprises around 620,000 distinct CDR3 sequences, around 46% of which are singletons, and 15% to 20% rests with the top ten. The clonotype comes from an adult woman with Graves' disease, either hyperthyroidism or ophthalmopathy (not recorded which). The chain uses TRBV7-9 and TRBJ1-1; no clear D. Sequencing input: peripheral blood or thyroid tissue (not recorded which). The CDR3 sequence is CASTGNSPNTEAFF. The CDR3 nucleotides are TGTGCCAGCACCGGCAACAGTCCGAACACTGAAGCTTTCTTT.